The 5 T cell receptor beta chains given below trace back to one sample, sequenced in a study of T cell repertoires in cytomegalovirus infection. MiXCR, applied by TCRdb to the reads, yields one record per CDR3 protein. The data show around 450,000 distinct CDR3 sequences, with approximately 33% seen just once and roughly 13% held by the top ten. The sample consisted of PBMCs. These receptors were collected from a human donor in good health (CMV status not recorded). Some clones in this sample may be carry-over from other donors' samples.

The rearrangement joins TRBV5-1 to TRBJ1-4; possible D gene TRBD1, 5 bases. Trimming pared 4 bases from V and 6 bases from J, leaving 16 bases between. In germline, CDR1 is SGHRS, CDR2 YFSETQ. The CDR3 contains 15 residues. The CDR3 loop is CASSNRIRGDEKLFF. The CDR3 DNA is TGCGCCAGCAGCAACAGGATTCGGGGAGATGAAAAACTGTTTTTT. The full variable domain, in which reference TRBV5-1 and TRBJ1-4 provide the parts outside the CDR3, is KAGVTQTPRYLIKTRGQQVTLSCSPISGHRSVSWYQQTPGQGLQFLFEYFSETQRNKGNFPGRFSGRQFSNSRSEMNVSTLELGDSALYLCASSNRIRGDEKLFFGSGTQLSVL.

In this sample, this clonotype turned up many times. CDR3: CASSLERNYGYTF. CDR3 nucleotide sequence: TGTGCCAGCAGCTTAGAAAGGAACTATGGCTACACCTTC. This chain connects TRBV7-8 to TRBJ1-2; D call uncertain. V gave up 1 base and J gave up 2 bases, with 5 bases separating them. The CDR3 runs to 13 residues. Germline V lookup: CDR1 SGHVS, CDR2 FQNEAQ.

Notes on this clonotype: Since no conserved phenylalanine or tryptophan closes the CDR3, a read error is the likely cause. This chain uses TRBV4-1 with TRBJ1-6; D ambiguous. This CDR3 region has 22 residues. The V gene's germline CDR1 is MGHRA and CDR2 YSYEKL. Trimming took off 1 base at V and 2 bases at J, with 27 bases between the two ends. CDR3 bases: TGCGCCAGCAGCCAAGTCGGGTCCCTGCCTGCCGCTATCTCCCCCTATAATTCACCCCTCCACTGT. This sequence encodes CASSQVGSLPAAISPYNSPLHC.

This clonotype was seen at least ten times. The chain links TRBV7-2 to TRBJ1-5; unclear D gene. The V gene lost 1 base and the J gene lost 1 base, with 5 bases spanning the gap. CDR3 length equals 14 residues. Looked up from germline, CDR1 is SGHTA and CDR2 is FQGNSA. The CDR3 reads CASSLVPSNQPQHF. CDR3 DNA: TGTGCCAGCAGCTTAGTTCCGAGCAATCAGCCCCAGCATTTT.

The chain recombines TRBV29-1 with TRBJ1-2; D ambiguous. The CDR3 has 10 amino acids. Germline values: CDR1 SQVTM, CDR2 ANQGSEA. With 7 bases removed from V and 8 bases from J, the gap between germline ends came to 11 bases. Here the CDR3 DNA reads TGCAGCGCTACGGACGCGGGCTACACCTTC. Protein: CSATDAGYTF.